This T cell receptor beta chain was recorded in a study of glioma-infiltrating T cells after dendritic cell vaccination. Sample time point: after dendritic cell vaccination, including at tumor progression/relapse. The immunoSEQ assay amplified TCRB CDR3 from up to 2 ug DNA. Using immunoSEQ multiplex PCR, the repertoire was profiled, and TCRdb retains in-frame clones only, with some absent. Of over 65,000 clones in the sample, around 84% were seen once. The TCR sequence derives from a human donor with glioblastoma. The sample here was blood, taken after dendritic cell vaccination.

CDR3 in DNA: TGTGCCAGCAGTGACGGGGACACCGGGGAGCTGTTTTTT. Its protein product is CASSDGDTGELFF. The chain couples TRBV6-1 to TRBJ2-2; tentatively, D is TRBD2 (5 bases). The CDR3 is made up of 13 amino acids. Per the germline V gene, CDR1 is MNHNS and CDR2 is SASEGT. V lost 3 bases and J lost 3, with 5 bases in between.